These 20 T cell receptor beta chains originate from one sample sequenced in a study of cytomegalovirus exposure and HLA in healthy donors. A multiplex PCR was run with 60 Vbeta primers and 13 Jbeta primers. Here immunoSEQ multiplex PCR was the method, and the copy in TCRdb shows in-frame clones only, minus some. The sample carries around 140,000 clones, almost 85% recorded once. Specimen: PBMCs. The receptors here all came from an older woman in good health and CMV-seropositive.

This chain connects TRBV7-9 to TRBJ1-4; D unresolved. CDR1 and CDR2 (germline): SEHNR, FQNEAQ (reference sequence). Trimming stripped 6 bases from V and 6 bases from J, with 11 bases between. CDR3 length: 13 residues. The CDR3 region is CASSLTVDEKLFF. The CDR3 nucleotides are TGTGCCAGCAGTCTAACCGTAGATGAAAAACTGTTTTTT.

This chain connects TRBV14 to TRBJ1-3, with TRBD1 as a possible D gene (6 bases). The CDR3 loop spans 16 amino acids. Looked up from germline, CDR1 is SGHDN and CDR2 is FVKESK. V was shortened by 4 bases and J by 4 bases, with 17 bases between the two germline ends. The CDR3 DNA reads as TGTGCCAGCAGCCCACCGGGACACGGAGCCGGAAACACCATATATTTT. Translation gives CASSPPGHGAGNTIYF.

A few counts support this clone. The chain joins TRBV29-1 to TRBJ2-1; D perhaps matches TRBD2 (5 bases). This CDR3 has 14 amino acids. The V gene's germline CDR1 is SQVTM and CDR2 ANQGSEA. V shed 3 bases and J shed 0 bases, with 9 bases lying between them. CDR3: CSVDLEGSYNEQFF. CDR3 bases: TGCAGCGTTGACCTAGAGGGCTCCTACAATGAGCAGTTCTTC.

The rearrangement uses TRBV2 and TRBJ2-1, with D hard to call. The V gene lost 6 bases and the J gene lost 5 bases, with 8 bases spanning the gap. Germline lookup yields CDR1 SNHLY and CDR2 FYNNEI. The CDR3 is 12 amino acids. CDR3 residues: CASRRLDNEQFF. CDR3 DNA: TGTGCCAGCAGGCGACTTGACAATGAGCAGTTCTTC.

This chain links TRBV29-1 with TRBJ2-2; D possibly corresponds to TRBD2 (6 bases). The CDR3 runs to 13 residues. Germline-derived CDR1 and CDR2 are SQVTM and ANQGSEA. V lost 3 bases, J lost 7 bases, and 12 bases lay in between. DNA for the CDR3: TGCAGCGTTGATATAGCGGAACTCGGGGAGCTGTTTTTT. Translating gives CSVDIAELGELFF.

This clone was counted a few times. The V and J genes are TRBV29-1 and TRBJ2-2; TRBD1 is a possible D gene (6 bases). Germline CDR1 SQVTM, CDR2 ANQGSEA. This CDR3 region has 13 residues. The V end lost 7 bases, the J end lost 2 bases, and 11 bases lay between the germline ends. The CDR3 coding sequence is TGCAGCGCCGGACAGCCAAACACCGGGGAGCTGTTTTTT. This gives the protein CSAGQPNTGELFF.

This clone was counted only a few times. The chain joins TRBV7-9 to TRBJ1-5; D might be TRBD1 (5 bases). Trimming left V 5 bases short and J 7 bases short, with 15 bases between. CDR1 and CDR2 from the germline V gene are SEHNR and FQNEAQ (reference sequence). The CDR3 runs to 14 residues. The chain's CDR3 is CASSQDSWGQPQHF. The CDR3 DNA reads TGTGCCAGCAGCCAAGACAGTTGGGGACAGCCCCAGCATTTT.

This chain joins TRBV5-4 and TRBJ1-2; no clear D. Germline lookup yields CDR1 SGHNT and CDR2 YYREEE (reference sequence). The CDR3 spans 15 residues. V gave up 4 bases and J gave up 4 bases, with 17 bases separating them. CDR3 sequence (DNA): TGTGCCAGCAGCCCCAGAGGTGGGCGGGGCTATGGCTACACCTTC. Residues: CASSPRGGRGYGYTF.

This chain joins TRBV19 and TRBJ2-1; maybe TRBD2 (5 bases). The CDR3 is 14 residues long. Germline V gives CDR1 LNHDA, CDR2 SQIVND (reference sequence). Trimming took off 6 bases at V and 7 bases at J, with 16 bases between the two ends. CDR3 coding DNA: TGTGCCAGTAGCCGGACTCCGACCGGGAATGAGCAGTTCTTC. Its translation: CASSRTPTGNEQFF.

In DNA form, the CDR3 reads TGTGCCAGCAGCCAAGTCTCGCCAGGGGATACGCAGTATTTT. The encoded protein is CASSQVSPGDTQYF. The rearrangement links TRBV4-2 to TRBJ2-3, with D possibly being TRBD1 (5 bases). Trimming took 1 base from V and 6 from J, leaving 11 bases between them. The CDR3 totals 14 residues. CDR1 is LGHNA and CDR2 is YNFKEQ in the germline V gene.

The chain links TRBV28 to TRBJ2-7; unclear D gene. The V gene lost 6 bases and the J gene lost 4 bases, with 7 bases spanning the gap. This CDR3 contains 11 residues. Per the germline V gene, CDR1 is MDHEN and CDR2 is SYDVKM. CDR3 coding DNA: TGTGCCAGCAGGGAACAGTACGAGCAGTACTTC. It translates to CASREQYEQYF. Using reference TRBV28 and TRBJ2-7 for the parts outside the CDR3, the full variable domain is DVKVTQSSRYLVKRTGEKVFLECVQDMDHENMFWYRQDPGLGLRLIYFSYDVKMKEKGDIPEGYSVSREKKERFSLILESASTNQTSMYLCASREQYEQYFGPGTRLTVT.

J is TRBJ2-3 and V is TRBV5-1; the match to TRBD2 covers 7 bases. Germline assignment: CDR1 SGHRS and CDR2 YFSETQ. Unmatched junction bases numbered 3, after V lost 0 bases and J lost 5 bases. CDR3 length: 14 residues. The chain's CDR3 is CASSLVAGEDTQYF. In DNA, the CDR3 is TGCGCCAGCAGCTTGGTGGCGGGGGAAGATACGCAGTATTTT.

The chain couples TRBV9 to TRBJ2-7, with D possibly TRBD1 on 6 matching bases. The germline V and J ends were trimmed by 0 bases and 3 bases, with 25 bases remaining between them. CDR3 length equals 19 residues. Germline V gene lookup returns CDR1 SGDLS and CDR2 YYNGEE. The CDR3, as DNA: TGTGCCAGCAGCGTAGGGATCACCACCCCAGGGGACCCACTCTACGAGCAGTACTTC. Protein product: CASSVGITTPGDPLYEQYF.

The chain recombines TRBV18 with TRBJ2-1, with D maybe TRBD2 (5 bases). The CDR3 is 16 amino acids. CDR1 and CDR2 from the germline V gene are KGHSH and LQKENI. Between the trimmed V and J ends, which lost 5 bases and 0 bases, there was a span of 14 bases. The CDR3: CASSSFVASSYNEQFF. The DNA of the CDR3 is TGTGCCAGCTCATCTTTTGTAGCGAGCTCCTACAATGAGCAGTTCTTC.

This chain joins TRBV6-1 and TRBJ2-6, with a possible D match to TRBD1 (5 bases). Germline V gives CDR1 MNHNS, CDR2 SASEGT. CDR3 length: 15 amino acids. V was cut by 3 bases and J by 0 bases, with 6 bases left in between. The CDR3 sequence is CASSDRVSGANVLTF. CDR3 bases: TGTGCCAGCAGTGACAGGGTCTCTGGGGCCAACGTCCTGACTTTC.

This clone was counted once. The chain employs TRBV28 and TRBJ2-2; the match to TRBD2 covers 11 bases. Germline trimming cut 5 bases from V and 3 bases from J; bases unmatched to any gene: 2. The CDR3 length is 15 residues. Germline loops: CDR1 MDHEN, CDR2 SYDVKM. The CDR3 DNA is TGTGCCAGCAGTATACTAGCGGGAGACACCGGGGAGCTGTTTTTT. Encoded protein: CASSILAGDTGELFF.

This clone turned up a few times. The chain uses TRBV5-6 and TRBJ2-1; 8 bases match TRBD2. The CDR3 is made up of 16 amino acids. With V trimmed by 4 bases and J by 4 bases, 10 bases remained unmatched. The germline V gene has CDR1 SGHDT and CDR2 YYEEEE. CDR3 region: CASSPGGGSRYNEQFF. DNA for the CDR3: TGTGCCAGCAGCCCGGGGGGGGGCAGTAGGTACAATGAGCAGTTCTTC.

The rearrangement joins TRBV11-2 to TRBJ2-3, with 7 bases lining up with TRBD2. Per the germline V gene, CDR1 is SGHAT and CDR2 is FQNNGV. With 3 bases clipped from V and 5 bases from J, the junction kept 5 bases outside the gene matches. The CDR3 runs to 14 residues. The CDR3 loop reads CASSLASGLDTQYF. CDR3 sequence (DNA): TGTGCCAGCAGCTTGGCTAGCGGATTAGATACGCAGTATTTT. The variable domain in full, completed from reference TRBV11-2 and TRBJ2-3, reads EAGVAQSPRYKIIEKRQSVAFWCNPISGHATLYWYQQILGQGPKLLIQFQNNGVVDDSQLPKDRFSAERLKGVDSTLKIQPAKLEDSAVYLCASSLASGLDTQYFGPGTRLTVL.

The CDR3 DNA reads as TGCGCCAGCAGCCAAGTGGGAGAAGGAAACACCATATATTTT. It yields the protein CASSQVGEGNTIYF. The rearrangement joins TRBV4-3 to TRBJ1-3; unclear D gene. Between the trimmed V and J ends, which lost 1 base and 4 bases, there was a span of 8 bases. CDR1 is LGHNA, CDR2 YSLEER, per germline. The CDR3 is 14 amino acids.

The chain recombines TRBV13 with TRBJ2-3; 14 nucleotides line up with TRBD2. Trimming cost V 5 bases and J 0 bases; bases outside gene matches: 10. Germline lookup yields CDR1 PRHDT and CDR2 FYEKMQ (reference sequence). The CDR3 loop spans 19 amino acids. The CDR3 loop reads CASSPTTSGRASSTDTQYF. In nucleotides, the CDR3 is TGTGCCAGCAGCCCAACGACTAGCGGGAGGGCATCAAGCACAGATACGCAGTATTTT.